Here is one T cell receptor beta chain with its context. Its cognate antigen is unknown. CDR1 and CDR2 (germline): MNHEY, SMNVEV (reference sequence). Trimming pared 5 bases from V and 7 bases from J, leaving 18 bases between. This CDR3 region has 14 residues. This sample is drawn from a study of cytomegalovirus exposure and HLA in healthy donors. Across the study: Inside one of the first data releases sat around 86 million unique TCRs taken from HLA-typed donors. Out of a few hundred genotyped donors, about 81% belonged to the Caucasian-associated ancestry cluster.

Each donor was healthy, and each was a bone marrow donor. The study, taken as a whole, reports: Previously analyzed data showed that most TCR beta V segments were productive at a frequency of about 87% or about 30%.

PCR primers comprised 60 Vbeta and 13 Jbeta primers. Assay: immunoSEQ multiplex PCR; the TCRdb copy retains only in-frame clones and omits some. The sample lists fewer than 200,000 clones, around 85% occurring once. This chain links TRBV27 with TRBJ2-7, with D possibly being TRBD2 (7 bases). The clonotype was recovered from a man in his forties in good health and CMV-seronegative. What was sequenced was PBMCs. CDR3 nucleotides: TGTGCCAGCAGTCCGTGGGTAGGGAGGGGGGAGCAGTACTTC. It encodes CASSPWVGRGEQYF.